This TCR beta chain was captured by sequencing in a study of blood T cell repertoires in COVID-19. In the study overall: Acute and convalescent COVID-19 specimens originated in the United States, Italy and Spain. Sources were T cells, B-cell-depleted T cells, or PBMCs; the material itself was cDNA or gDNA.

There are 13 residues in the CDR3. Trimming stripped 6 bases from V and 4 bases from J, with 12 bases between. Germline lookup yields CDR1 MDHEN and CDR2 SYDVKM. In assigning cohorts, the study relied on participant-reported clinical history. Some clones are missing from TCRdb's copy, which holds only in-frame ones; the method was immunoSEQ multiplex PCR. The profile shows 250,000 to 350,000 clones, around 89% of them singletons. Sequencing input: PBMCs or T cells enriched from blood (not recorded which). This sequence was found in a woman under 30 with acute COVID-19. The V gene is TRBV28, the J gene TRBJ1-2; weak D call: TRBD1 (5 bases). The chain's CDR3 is CASRGQGRYGYTF. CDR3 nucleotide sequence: TGTGCCAGCAGAGGCCAGGGCCGCTATGGCTACACCTTC.